A single sample gave rise to the 20 T cell receptor beta chains below, sequenced in a study of blood T cell repertoires in COVID-19 (dated by TCRdb to 2020 to 2021). Libraries came from the immunoSEQ multiplex PCR assay. Entries here come from immuneACCESS through TCRdb and include only in-frame sequences with V and J called. Some clones fail to appear in such tables; in the studies checked, an unresolved V gene covers under half of the shortfall, and the cause of the remainder is unknown. This sample holds 490,000 or so clones; around 85% were observed only once. The top ten clonotypes cover roughly 8% of the sample. Material for sequencing was PBMCs or T cells enriched from blood (not recorded which). The receptor source for this set is an older woman who had recovered from COVID-19.

V usage is TRBV9 and J usage is TRBJ1-6; D possibly corresponds to TRBD1 (5 bases). CDR1 is SGDLS and CDR2 is YYNGEE in the germline V gene. The CDR3 contains 15 residues. V lost 3 bases, J lost 7 bases, and 14 bases lay in between. This CDR3 reads CASSGSRGVNSPLHF. The CDR3 DNA is TGTGCCAGCAGCGGGAGTCGGGGGGTCAATTCACCCCTCCACTTT.

The gene calls are TRBV11-2 and TRBJ1-2; the D gene is possibly TRBD1 (6 bases). The CDR3 loop spans 13 amino acids. Germline V gene data show CDR1 as SGHAT and CDR2 as FQNNGV. V was trimmed by 7 bases and J by 8 bases, leaving 17 bases between them. The CDR3 DNA is TGTGCCAGCAAGGGGGGGGGACCGTTAGGCTACACCTTC. Translated: CASKGGGPLGYTF.

The chain couples TRBV13 to TRBJ1-2; D not certain. This CDR3 is built from 15 residues. The ends were cut back, 0 bases at V and 2 bases at J, with 10 bases in the middle. Per germline, CDR1 PRHDT and CDR2 FYEKMQ (reference sequence). This CDR3 reads CASSLGRGWNYGYTF. The DNA for the CDR3 is TGTGCCAGCAGCTTAGGCCGGGGTTGGAACTATGGCTACACCTTC.

The chain couples TRBV24-1 to TRBJ2-1, with 12 bases identical to TRBD2. The CDR3 has 17 amino acids. V was clipped by 4 bases and J by 2 bases; unmatched bases: 5. CDR1 and CDR2 (germline): KGHDR, SFDVKD. The CDR3 sequence is CATSEHTSGGTYNEQFF. The CDR3 DNA reads TGTGCCACCAGTGAGCATACTAGCGGGGGGACCTACAATGAGCAGTTCTTC.

The chain combines TRBV2 with TRBJ1-4; D is undetermined. V lost 0 bases and J lost 0, with 8 bases in between. Looked up from germline, CDR1 is SNHLY and CDR2 is FYNNEI. This CDR3 contains 16 residues. The CDR3 spells CASSEAMAATNEKLFF. Written as DNA, the CDR3 is TGTGCCAGCAGTGAAGCGATGGCTGCAACTAATGAAAAACTGTTTTTT. Complete variable domain (other parts from reference TRBV2 and TRBJ1-4): EPEVTQTPSHQVTQMGQEVILRCVPISNHLYFYWYRQILGQKVEFLVSFYNNEISEKSEIFDDQFSVERPDGSNFTLKIRSTKLEDSAMYFCASSEAMAATNEKLFFGSGTQLSVL.

This clone was picked up one time. The chain recombines TRBV5-1 with TRBJ2-3; 10 positions match TRBD1. The CDR3 contains 14 residues. Trimming removed 7 bases from V and 1 base from J; junction bases left unmatched: 3. CDR1 and CDR2 (germline): SGHRS, YFSETQ. The CDR3 nucleotides are TGCGCCAGCGGTGGACAGGGGGGCACAGATACGCAGTATTTT. Translated, it gives CASGGQGGTDTQYF.

The chain uses TRBV5-1 and TRBJ1-1; no clear D. This CDR3 has 16 residues. Germline V CDR1 and CDR2: SGHRS, YFSETQ. The V end lost 4 bases, the J end lost 1 base, and 17 bases lay between the germline ends. DNA for the CDR3: TGCGCCAGCAGCCCGATTCCCGGGTTGGAGAACACTGAAGCTTTCTTT. Protein product: CASSPIPGLENTEAFF.

This sequence joins TRBV2 and TRBJ1-2; TRBD1 is a possible D gene (6 bases). Germline V gene sequence: CDR1 SNHLY, CDR2 FYNNEI. V lost 5 bases to trimming and J lost 6 bases, with 16 bases between them. CDR3 length: 14 amino acids. This CDR3 reads CASSLSGQNDGYTF. The CDR3 nucleotides are TGTGCCAGCAGTCTATCCGGACAGAACGATGGCTACACCTTC. The full variable domain, completed using reference TRBV2 and TRBJ1-2, is EPEVTQTPSHQVTQMGQEVILRCVPISNHLYFYWYRQILGQKVEFLVSFYNNEISEKSEIFDDQFSVERPDGSNFTLKIRSTKLEDSAMYFCASSLSGQNDGYTFGSGTRLTVV.

V is TRBV5-1 and J is TRBJ1-2; 8 nucleotides agree with TRBD1. The CDR3 covers 16 residues. The V and J ends lost 4 bases and 4 bases, in that order; junction bases with no gene match: 12. From germline, CDR1 is SGHRS and CDR2 YFSETQ. CDR3 protein: CASSPGGTLASYGYTF. The CDR3 DNA sequence: TGCGCCAGCAGCCCAGGGGGCACACTCGCTTCCTATGGCTACACCTTC.

The chain couples TRBV5-6 to TRBJ2-5, with D tentatively TRBD1 (5 bases). Trimming took 2 bases from V and 6 from J, leaving 11 bases between them. The germline V gene encodes CDR1 SGHDT and CDR2 YYEEEE. CDR3 length: 13 residues. The CDR3, as DNA: TGTGCCAGCAGCTTAGAAGGGGTTAAGACCCAGTACTTC. It yields the protein CASSLEGVKTQYF.

Comment on this clone: One end of the junction is discordant with germline, which a read error may explain. V usage is TRBV10-3 and J usage is TRBJ2-2; 11 bases map to TRBD1. In germline, CDR1 is ENHRY, CDR2 SYGVKD. This CDR3 has 18 amino acids. CDR3 nucleotides: TGTGCCATCAGGGAGTGGACAGGGGGCGATCAGGACACCGGGGAGCTGTTTTTT. This sequence encodes CAIREWTGGDQDTGELFF.

V and J are TRBV7-9 and TRBJ1-4; 8 nucleotides line up with TRBD1. CDR3 length: 15 residues. The trim removed 3 bases at V and 8 bases at J, leaving 8 bases unmatched. CDR1 is SEHNR, CDR2 FQNEAQ, per germline (reference sequence). The DNA of the CDR3 is TGTGCCAGCAGCTTGTCCGCAGGGGGCGGAGAAAAACTGTTTTTT. This gives the protein CASSLSAGGGEKLFF.

This clone was detected once. Other DNA sequences in the same sample also yield this CDR3. The CDR3 bases are TGTGCCAGCAGCTTCCCATCGAACACTGAAGCTTTCTTT. Protein product: CASSFPSNTEAFF. The chain uses TRBV5-4 and TRBJ1-1; D unclear. The CDR3 covers 13 residues. V was clipped by 2 bases and J by 1 base, with 6 bases between them. CDR1 and CDR2 from the germline V gene are SGHNT and YYREEE (reference sequence).

The genes are TRBV6-5 and TRBJ2-7; D may be TRBD2 (7 bases). This CDR3 spans 13 amino acids. V lost 6 bases, J lost 6 bases, and 15 bases lay in between. Germline V gene lookup returns CDR1 MNHEY and CDR2 SVGAGI. CDR3: CASSTTGRGEQYF. The CDR3 DNA is TGTGCCAGCAGCACTACAGGGAGGGGCGAGCAGTACTTC.

The gene calls are TRBV7-2 and TRBJ1-1, with 8 bases matching TRBD1. With V trimmed by 4 bases and J by 3 bases, 10 bases remained unmatched. Germline lookup yields CDR1 SGHTA and CDR2 FQGNSA. This CDR3 is 16 amino acids long. Here the CDR3 DNA reads TGTGCCAGCAGCTCTCGGACAGGGCGAGGGGACACTGAAGCTTTCTTT. This sequence encodes CASSSRTGRGDTEAFF.

V and J are TRBV5-1 and TRBJ2-3, with 10 positions matching TRBD2. The CDR3 sequence is 15 residues long. CDR1 and CDR2 (germline): SGHRS, YFSETQ. V gave up 1 base and J gave up 5 bases; unmatched junction bases: 4. CDR3 region: CASSLPAGGVDTQYF. The CDR3 DNA reads TGCGCCAGCAGCTTGCCAGCGGGGGGGGTAGATACGCAGTATTTT.

This chain links TRBV27 with TRBJ2-7, with TRBD1 identical over 8 bases. This CDR3 region has 13 residues. V was pared by 7 bases and J by 3 bases, with 5 bases of the junction left unmatched. Germline V gene sequence: CDR1 MNHEY, CDR2 SMNVEV (reference sequence). CDR3 DNA sequence: TGTGCCAGCATGACAGGGGCGGGCTACGAGCAGTACGTC. It translates to CASMTGAGYEQYV.

This chain links TRBV3-1 (or the pseudogene TRBV3-2) with TRBJ1-1; no reliable D call. CDR1 LGHDT and CDR2 YNNKEL come from the germline V gene (reference sequence). The V gene lost 1 base and the J gene lost 1 base, with 7 bases spanning the gap. This CDR3 comprises 14 residues. CDR3 in amino acids: CASSQGSRNTEAFF. CDR3 nucleotides: TGTGCCAGCAGCCAAGGGTCCAGGAACACTGAAGCTTTCTTT.

This clone was counted between two and nine times. The J gene is TRBJ1-3, the V gene TRBV5-1; perhaps TRBD1 as D (5 bases). The germline gives CDR1 SGHRS, CDR2 YFSETQ. This CDR3 has 16 amino acids. Trimming stripped 0 bases from V and 0 bases from J, with 10 bases between. The CDR3 DNA reads as TGCGCCAGCAGCTTGGGGGGCGGAAGCTCTGGAAACACCATATATTTT. Residues: CASSLGGGSSGNTIYF.

The chain joins TRBV7-9 to TRBJ2-7; D is uncertain. Germline lookup yields CDR1 SEHNR and CDR2 FQNEAQ (reference sequence). There are 14 residues in the CDR3. V lost 4 bases to trimming and J lost 2 bases, with 12 bases between them. The CDR3 sequence: CASSSPPGTYEQYF. The CDR3 DNA sequence: TGTGCCAGCAGCTCCCCCCCAGGCACCTACGAGCAGTACTTC.